This is a list of T cell receptor beta chains from one sample in a study of post-analysis software for immune sequencing data. Each CDR3 protein gets one entry after TCRdb re-called the PCR reads with MiXCR. The sample has roughly 150,000 distinct CDR3 sequences, 35% to 40% seen once. This sample comprised blood, obtained after autologous hematopoietic stem cell transplantation. All receptors come from a girl aged 5 to 17 with multiple sclerosis. CDR3s include the opening cysteine and the closing phenylalanine or tryptophan. A D gene is named only where the DNA matches it firmly. Not all rows give a size; the values are once, few, many and, for expanded clones, a class.

V: TRBV10-3; size: -; J: TRBJ1-1; D: -; CDR3: CAISRLNTEAFF; DNA: TGTGCCATCAGTCGATTGAACACTGAAGCTTTCTTT
V: TRBV6-5; size: many; J: TRBJ2-5; D: TRBD2; CDR3: CASRGETQYF; DNA: TGTGCCAGCCGGGGGGAAACCCAGTACTTC
V: TRBV28; size: -; J: TRBJ2-4; D: -; CDR3: CASSFEGSAKNIQYF; DNA: TGTGCCAGCAGTTTCGAGGGTTCGGCCAAAAACATTCAGTACTTC
V: TRBV27; size: -; J: TRBJ2-5; D: TRBD2; CDR3: CANSLLASGSEKQYF; DNA: TGTGCCAACAGTTTACTCGCTAGCGGGAGTGAAAAGCAGTACTTC
V: TRBV5-1; size: -; J: TRBJ1-5; D: TRBD1; CDR3: CASSPAGTENQPQHF; DNA: TGCGCCAGCAGCCCAGCCGGGACAGAGAATCAGCCCCAGCATTTT
V: TRBV5-1; size: -; J: TRBJ1-2; D: TRBD1; CDR3: CASSITGGPVHGYTF; DNA: TGCGCCAGCAGTATAACAGGGGGGCCGGTACATGGCTACACCTTC
V: TRBV19; size: -; J: TRBJ1-1; D: TRBD1; CDR3: CASGDSVNTEAFF; DNA: TGTGCCAGTGGGGACAGCGTGAACACTGAAGCTTTCTTT
V: TRBV6-1; size: -; J: TRBJ2-3; D: -; CDR3: CASRLEESTDTQYF; DNA: TGTGCCAGCCGGCTAGAAGAGAGCACAGATACGCAGTATTTT
V: TRBV20-1; size: few; J: TRBJ2-5; D: -; CDR3: CSARDSNQETQYF; DNA: TGCAGTGCGAGAGACAGTAATCAAGAGACCCAGTACTTC
V: TRBV18; size: -; J: TRBJ2-7; D: TRBD2; CDR3: CASSDGTSGAYEQYF; DNA: TGTGCCAGCTCCGACGGGACTAGCGGGGCCTACGAGCAGTACTTC
V: TRBV28; size: many; J: TRBJ1-2; D: TRBD1; CDR3: CASSTGTGDYGYTF; DNA: TGTGCCAGCAGTACCGGGACAGGGGATTATGGCTACACCTTC
V: TRBV7-7; size: -; J: TRBJ2-5; D: -; CDR3: CASSLDQGSGETQYF; DNA: TGTGCTAGCAGCTTAGATCAGGGGTCAGGCGAGACCCAGTACTTC
V: TRBV6-5; size: few; J: TRBJ2-5; D: -; CDR3: CASGAGGPETQYF; DNA: TGTGCCAGCGGAGCCGGGGGGCCAGAGACCCAGTACTTC
V: TRBV12-3/TRBV12-4; size: few; J: TRBJ1-2; D: -; CDR3: CASSSSRFYGYTF; DNA: TGTGCCAGCAGTTCCTCCCGGTTCTATGGCTACACCTTC
V: TRBV6-5; size: few; J: TRBJ2-3; D: TRBD1; CDR3: CASSQGASAQYF; DNA: TGTGCCAGCAGTCAGGGGGCATCAGCGCAGTATTTT
V: TRBV24-1; size: few; J: TRBJ2-1; D: TRBD2; CDR3: CATASSGSGQFF; DNA: TGTGCCACCGCGTCTAGCGGGAGTGGGCAGTTCTTC
V: TRBV7-9; size: -; J: TRBJ2-3; D: TRBD2; CDR3: CASRTSGSLTDTQYF; DNA: TGTGCCAGCAGAACTAGCGGGAGCCTCACAGATACGCAGTATTTT
V: TRBV14; size: -; J: TRBJ2-7; D: -; CDR3: CASSQETGTSLYEQYF; DNA: TGTGCCAGCAGCCAAGAGACCGGGACATCCCTCTACGAGCAGTACTTC
V: TRBV11-2; size: -; J: TRBJ1-6; D: -; CDR3: CASSQNTPGAGAASYNSPLHF; DNA: TGTGCCAGCAGCCAGAACACCCCCGGGGCGGGGGCCGCATCCTATAATTCACCCCTCCACTTT
V: TRBV12-3/TRBV12-4; size: few; J: TRBJ2-1; D: -; CDR3: CASSLGRNNEQFF; DNA: TGTGCCAGCAGTTTAGGGCGGAACAATGAGCAGTTCTTC
V: TRBV4-3; size: -; J: TRBJ2-1; D: -; CDR3: CASSQDPVNEQFF; DNA: TGCGCCAGCAGCCAAGATCCCGTCAATGAGCAGTTCTTC
V: TRBV20-1; size: few; J: TRBJ2-7; D: -; CDR3: CSARDSQIGSYEQYF; DNA: TGCAGTGCTAGAGATTCACAGATAGGCTCCTACGAGCAGTACTTC